These T cell receptor beta chains were read from a single sample in a study of Ad26.COV2.S vaccination and SARS-CoV-2 variants. This table comes from immunoSEQ multiplex PCR, and its TCRdb copy is limited to in-frame clones, with some not included. The data show about 420,000 clones, over 75% seen once. The sequencing used peripheral blood, collected in a trial of Ad26.COV2.S vaccine versus placebo. The source of these receptors is a person between 18 and 60 years old who received the Ad26.COV2.S COVID-19 vaccine or a placebo. Each CDR3 is given with its conserved first and last residue. Each record gives: V gene, J gene, CDR3 protein.

v_gene: TRBV5-4; j_gene: TRBJ2-7; CDR3aa: CASSLEASGGYEQYF
v_gene: TRBV4-3; j_gene: TRBJ1-2; CDR3aa: CASSQGKRTGTYGYTF
v_gene: TRBV19; j_gene: TRBJ1-6; CDR3aa: CASTKGSSGTLHF
v_gene: TRBV27; j_gene: TRBJ2-3; CDR3aa: CASSSQGRVRVRTDTQYF
v_gene: TRBV7-9; j_gene: TRBJ2-7; CDR3aa: CASSPTITGGEQYF
v_gene: TRBV7-2; j_gene: TRBJ2-5; CDR3aa: CASSLAFQYNFLETQYF
v_gene: TRBV29-1; j_gene: TRBJ2-3; CDR3aa: CSRSTGGTDTQYF
v_gene: TRBV18; j_gene: TRBJ2-1; CDR3aa: CASSPPLSYNEQFF
v_gene: TRBV24-1; j_gene: TRBJ2-7; CDR3aa: CATSDGSYYEQYF
v_gene: TRBV7-9; j_gene: TRBJ2-5; CDR3aa: CASSSIREEGCGYF
v_gene: TRBV12-3/TRBV12-4; j_gene: TRBJ2-1; CDR3aa: CASSFQTNNEQFF
v_gene: TRBV15; j_gene: TRBJ2-3; CDR3aa: CATSIRLADTQYF
v_gene: TRBV27; j_gene: TRBJ2-7; CDR3aa: CASSGWGQGTYEQYF
v_gene: TRBV7-6; j_gene: TRBJ2-1; CDR3aa: CAIAAGGLNEQFF
v_gene: TRBV2; j_gene: TRBJ1-1; CDR3aa: CASSRETGHTEAFF
v_gene: TRBV5-1; j_gene: TRBJ2-4; CDR3aa: CASSNPGARGGAKNIQYF
v_gene: TRBV29-1; j_gene: TRBJ2-3; CDR3aa: CSSRFGTDLTDTQYF
v_gene: TRBV7-9; j_gene: TRBJ2-5; CDR3aa: CASSPEQETQYF
v_gene: TRBV6-1; j_gene: TRBJ1-5; CDR3aa: CASSEGQGLRNQPQHF
v_gene: TRBV4-1; j_gene: TRBJ1-3; CDR3aa: CASSNVNGTGNTIYF
v_gene: TRBV5-6; j_gene: TRBJ1-2; CDR3aa: CASSGSRGYGYTF
v_gene: TRBV6-6; j_gene: TRBJ2-7; CDR3aa: CASSLLTGVGDEQYF
v_gene: TRBV28; j_gene: TRBJ1-1; CDR3aa: CASSLTGNTEAFF
v_gene: TRBV5-1; j_gene: TRBJ1-2; CDR3aa: CASSREKTYGYTF
v_gene: TRBV7-6; j_gene: TRBJ1-3; CDR3aa: CASSSRGTLGNTIYF